This T cell receptor beta chain originates from a study of blood T cell repertoires in COVID-19. Overall study context: Sites across the United States, Italy and Spain contributed samples from acute and convalescent COVID-19. PBMCs, B-cell-depleted T cells, or T cells provided the cDNA or gDNA that made up the material.

Original handling: Amplification from reference gene primers served as the basis for estimated nucleated cell counts. Using immunoSEQ multiplex PCR, the repertoire was profiled, and TCRdb retains in-frame clones only, with some absent. V and J calls plus clone size are reproduced from that table; the DNA served to infer D and trimming. The data contain thousands of clones, approximately 70% of them singletons. V shed 5 bases, J shed 1 base, and the junction held 8 bases outside the gene matches. The CDR3 sequence is 17 residues long. Germline CDR1 reads MDHEN; CDR2 reads SYDVKM. The receptor was isolated from a man aged 55 to 70 with acute or convalescent COVID-19. The genes are TRBV28 and TRBJ1-2; 12 bases align to TRBD1. The specimen was peripheral blood. The CDR3 reads CASSPSGQGAGNYGYTF. The DNA of the CDR3 is TGTGCCAGCAGTCCATCGGGACAGGGGGCCGGTAACTATGGCTACACCTTC.